These T cell receptor beta chains were read from a single sample in a study of TIL therapy for anti-PD-1-resistant metastatic lung cancer. Profiled with immunoSEQ multiplex PCR; TCRdb holds only in-frame clones, not every one. The table includes around 100,000 clones, 55% to 75% detected once. The sequences come from tumor tissue, collected at baseline. The receptors here all came from a person between 25 and 80 years old with non-small cell lung cancer. CDR3s leave out the opening cysteine and the closing phenylalanine or tryptophan. The order of the fields is V gene, D gene, J gene, CDR3 protein. A D gene is named only where the DNA matches it firmly.

>TRBV7-2|.|TRBJ2-5
ASSLVLGQETQY
>TRBV29-1|TRBD2|TRBJ2-2
SGGTSAGELF
>TRBV18|.|TRBJ2-7
ASSNNVGLENEQY
>TRBV6-2/TRBV6-3|.|TRBJ1-2
ASSYSDRRIGYGYT
>TRBV24-1|TRBD2|TRBJ2-3
ATSDPGTSGWGDTQY
>TRBV12-3/TRBV12-4|.|TRBJ2-5
ASSEQGTQY
>TRBV11-3|.|TRBJ1-6
ASSLLGLVISPLH
>TRBV3-1/TRBV3-2|TRBD1|TRBJ2-3
ASSQEFSWDRSTDTQY
>TRBV5-1|TRBD1|TRBJ1-1
ASSVTGAFEAF
>TRBV27|.|TRBJ2-7
ASSWRGGSYEQY
>TRBV9|TRBD1|TRBJ2-7
ASSPRTGGQYEQY
>TRBV6-5|.|TRBJ1-4
ASSARDGINEKLF
>TRBV6-2/TRBV6-3|.|TRBJ2-7
ASSFSGNLPYEQY